One T cell receptor (beta chain) is described in this entry. Source study methods: Reference gene primers were amplified, and this amplification served to estimate nucleated cell counts. Here immunoSEQ multiplex PCR was the method, and the copy in TCRdb shows in-frame clones only, minus some. From that table come the V and J calls and clone size; the DNA was used to work out D and trimming. The sample shows over 110,000 clones, around 72% of them seen only once. V dropped 2 bases and J dropped 4; count of bases not matched to a gene: 4. Germline CDR1 SGHAT, CDR2 FQNNGV. This CDR3 comprises 14 residues. This entry is derived from a study of blood T cell repertoires in COVID-19. Study context: Collection of acute and convalescent COVID-19 samples took place in the United States, Italy and Spain. PBMCs, B-cell-depleted T cells, or T cells were the source of the cDNA or gDNA that made up the material.

Sequenced sample: peripheral blood. The receptor's source is a woman in her fifties or sixties with acute or convalescent COVID-19. The chain uses TRBV11-2 and TRBJ1-1; 7 bases map to TRBD1. DNA for the CDR3: TGTGCCAGCAGCTTAACAGGGGTTGGCACTGAAGCTTTCTTT. Its translation: CASSLTGVGTEAFF.